This is a list of T cell receptor beta chains from one sample in a study of blood T cell repertoires in COVID-19. The data were produced by immunoSEQ multiplex PCR, yet TCRdb's version contains in-frame clones alone and is incomplete. The sample has around 120,000 clones; around 83% are singletons. The sample consisted of peripheral blood. The source is a man between 35 and 55 years old with active or convalescent COVID-19. The CDR3 runs from the conserved cysteine through the conserved F or W. Fields, in order: J gene, V gene, clone size, D gene, CDR3 protein, CDR3 DNA. The D gene is left open where the match is weak. Size is omitted from some rows. Given values are once, few, many or a class for expanded clones.

j_gene: TRBJ1-5
v_gene: TRBV11-2
abundance: -
d_gene: -
CDR3aa: CASSLESFQPQHF
CDR3nt: TGTGCCAGCAGCTTAGAGTCGTTTCAGCCCCAGCATTTT

j_gene: TRBJ2-7
v_gene: TRBV7-2
abundance: -
d_gene: -
CDR3aa: CASSLVFSGNEQYF
CDR3nt: TGTGCCAGCAGCTTGGTATTTTCTGGCAACGAGCAGTACTTC

j_gene: TRBJ1-1
v_gene: TRBV4-1
abundance: -
d_gene: -
CDR3aa: CASSQGEGWAEAFF
CDR3nt: TGCGCCAGCAGCCAAGGGGAGGGGTGGGCTGAAGCTTTCTTT

j_gene: TRBJ2-7
v_gene: TRBV7-9
abundance: -
d_gene: TRBD1
CDR3aa: CASSFPTGANEQYF
CDR3nt: TGTGCCAGCAGCTTCCCGACAGGGGCCAACGAGCAGTACTTC

j_gene: TRBJ2-5
v_gene: TRBV7-2
abundance: -
d_gene: -
CDR3aa: CASSLATTGAQETQYF
CDR3nt: TGTGCCAGCAGCTTAGCCACGACAGGAGCACAAGAGACCCAGTACTTC

j_gene: TRBJ1-1
v_gene: TRBV5-6
abundance: -
d_gene: -
CDR3aa: CASSPGGRMNTEAFF
CDR3nt: TGTGCCAGCAGCCCGGGGGGCAGAATGAACACTGAAGCTTTCTTT

j_gene: TRBJ1-2
v_gene: TRBV6-5
abundance: -
d_gene: -
CDR3aa: CASSSHRVITF
CDR3nt: TGTGCCAGCAGTAGCCACAGGGTAATCACCTTC

j_gene: TRBJ2-5
v_gene: TRBV10-1
abundance: many
d_gene: -
CDR3aa: CASSAGWRETQYF
CDR3nt: TGCGCCAGCAGTGCGGGGTGGCGAGAGACCCAGTACTTC

j_gene: TRBJ2-5
v_gene: TRBV30
abundance: few
d_gene: -
CDR3aa: CAWSHGTGLQETQYF
CDR3nt: TGTGCCTGGAGTCACGGAACAGGGCTCCAAGAGACCCAGTACTTC

j_gene: TRBJ1-1
v_gene: TRBV27
abundance: -
d_gene: -
CDR3aa: CASSFRARNTEAFF
CDR3nt: TGTGCCAGCAGTTTCAGGGCCAGGAACACTGAAGCTTTCTTT

j_gene: TRBJ2-5
v_gene: TRBV3-1/TRBV3-2
abundance: -
d_gene: -
CDR3aa: CASSSTQETQYF
CDR3nt: TGTGCCAGCAGCTCGACTCAAGAGACCCAGTACTTC

j_gene: TRBJ2-1
v_gene: TRBV29-1
abundance: once
d_gene: -
CDR3aa: CSVDRGNEQFF
CDR3nt: TGCAGCGTTGACAGGGGAAATGAGCAGTTCTTC

j_gene: TRBJ2-3
v_gene: TRBV5-1
abundance: -
d_gene: -
CDR3aa: CASSLDSDTQYF
CDR3nt: TGCGCCAGCAGCTTGGACTCAGATACGCAGTATTTT

j_gene: TRBJ2-5
v_gene: TRBV18
abundance: -
d_gene: TRBD2
CDR3aa: CASSPASGQETQYF
CDR3nt: TGTGCCAGCTCACCCGCTAGCGGGCAAGAGACCCAGTACTTC

j_gene: TRBJ1-5
v_gene: TRBV12-3/TRBV12-4
abundance: -
d_gene: -
CDR3aa: CASSFGRNQPQHF
CDR3nt: TGTGCCAGCAGTTTCGGCAGGAATCAGCCCCAGCATTTT

j_gene: TRBJ1-2
v_gene: TRBV6-5
abundance: once
d_gene: -
CDR3aa: CASSYRARDYGYTF
CDR3nt: TGTGCCAGCAGTTACAGGGCCAGGGACTATGGCTACACCTTC

j_gene: TRBJ2-3
v_gene: TRBV9
abundance: once
d_gene: TRBD2
CDR3aa: CASSVGAGRTDTQYF
CDR3nt: TGTGCCAGCAGCGTAGGAGCGGGGCGCACAGATACGCAGTATTTT

j_gene: TRBJ2-5
v_gene: TRBV12-3/TRBV12-4
abundance: few
d_gene: -
CDR3aa: CASSYAVVETQYF
CDR3nt: TGTGCCAGCAGTTACGCGGTTGTGGAGACCCAGTACTTC

j_gene: TRBJ1-3
v_gene: TRBV3-1/TRBV3-2
abundance: -
d_gene: TRBD1
CDR3aa: CASSQAGGSSGNTIYF
CDR3nt: TGTGCCAGCAGCCAAGCAGGGGGAAGCTCTGGAAACACCATATATTTT

j_gene: TRBJ1-2
v_gene: TRBV5-6
abundance: -
d_gene: TRBD1
CDR3aa: CASSLSPGQGASGYTF
CDR3nt: TGTGCCAGCAGCTTAAGCCCGGGACAGGGGGCTAGTGGCTACACCTTC

j_gene: TRBJ2-5
v_gene: TRBV5-1
abundance: -
d_gene: TRBD2
CDR3aa: CASSLDSGGQETQYF
CDR3nt: TGCGCCAGCAGCTTGGACAGCGGGGGGCAAGAGACCCAGTACTTC

j_gene: TRBJ2-3
v_gene: TRBV21-1
abundance: -
d_gene: -
CDR3aa: CASSLGGADTQYF
CDR3nt: TGTGCCAGCAGCCTAGGGGGGGCGGATACGCAGTATTTT

j_gene: TRBJ1-1
v_gene: TRBV11-2
abundance: -
d_gene: -
CDR3aa: CASNRQVLSTEAFF
CDR3nt: TGTGCCAGCAACAGACAGGTCTTGAGCACTGAAGCTTTCTTT

j_gene: TRBJ2-2
v_gene: TRBV28
abundance: -
d_gene: TRBD1
CDR3aa: CASSFYGTGLNTGELFF
CDR3nt: TGTGCCAGCAGTTTCTATGGGACAGGGCTGAACACCGGGGAGCTGTTTTTT

j_gene: TRBJ2-1
v_gene: TRBV24-1
abundance: -
d_gene: TRBD2
CDR3aa: CATSDSSGGHTNEQFF
CDR3nt: TGTGCCACCAGTGATAGTTCGGGGGGGCATACGAATGAGCAGTTCTTC